The 20 T cell receptor beta chains reported below all come from one sample, sequenced in a study of metastatic and nonmetastatic thyroid tumors. Thyroid surgery had not been preceded by any treatment in any patient. TCRdb re-analyzed the PCR reads using MiXCR. The data show roughly 12,000 clones, 21% seen once. Sequencing was done on a sample of adjacent normal tissue. The receptor source for this set is a female donor with papillary thyroid cancer or a benign thyroid nodule (not recorded which). Some clones in this sample may be carry-over from other donors' samples.

Within the sample, this clone is medium-sized. The chain employs TRBV12-3 or TRBV12-4 and TRBJ1-3; D unresolved. The V and J ends lost 6 bases and 1 base respectively, with 10 bases between them. CDR3 size: 14 residues. CDR3 DNA sequence: TGTGCCAGCAGCTTTGACCCTTCTGGAAACACCATATATTTT. Its translation: CASSFDPSGNTIYF.

This clone is judged large (0.1 to 1%). The chain combines TRBV6-1 with TRBJ1-6, with 7 bases matching TRBD1. Germline assignment: CDR1 MNHNS and CDR2 SASEGT. V lost 5 bases, J lost 9 bases, and 4 bases stayed unmatched. The CDR3 has 13 residues. The CDR3 loop reads CASSMAGGSPLHF. The CDR3 nucleotides read TGTGCCAGCAGTATGGCAGGGGGTTCACCCCTCCACTTT.

This clone is labeled medium-sized. The chain couples TRBV27 to TRBJ1-2; D call uncertain. V lost 1 base, J lost 8 bases, and 26 bases lay in between. The germline V gene has CDR1 MNHEY and CDR2 SMNVEV (reference sequence). The CDR3 has 18 amino acids. This CDR3 is CASSLYGRSLGNAYGYTF. CDR3 nucleotide sequence: TGTGCCAGCAGTTTATATGGCAGGAGCTTAGGAAATGCATACGGCTACACCTTC.

A few counts support this clone. The junction differs from germline at one of its ends, possibly a read error. The genes are TRBV20-1 and TRBJ1-2; TRBD1 agrees at 7 bases. The CDR3 is 17 amino acids. Germline CDR1 DFQATT, CDR2 SNEGSKA (reference sequence). The DNA of the CDR3 is TGCAGTGCTAGAGATGAGGGACAGTCCTATTCTAACTATGGCTTCACCTTC. Protein: CSARDEGQSYSNYGFTF.

This clone was recorded once. This chain connects TRBV11-3 to TRBJ2-2; TRBD2 agrees at 12 bases. Germline trimming cut 5 bases from V and 6 bases from J; bases unmatched to any gene: 4. Germline V CDR1 and CDR2: SGHNT, YENEEA. This CDR3 is 15 amino acids long. The CDR3 loop reads CASSPASGGAGELFF. The CDR3 nucleotides read TGTGCCAGCAGCCCAGCTAGCGGGGGGGCCGGGGAGCTGTTTTTT.

This clone was seen at least ten times. J is TRBJ2-1 and V is TRBV20-1; 10 bases are shared with TRBD2. J lost 4 bases, V lost 1 base, and 16 bases had no gene match. The V gene's germline CDR1 is DFQATT and CDR2 SNEGSKA (reference sequence). The CDR3 is 19 amino acids. CDR3 nucleotide sequence: TGCAGTGCTAGAGTCGCCAGCGGGGGGGCTTTGGGACATTACAATGAGCAGTTCTTC. Encoded protein: CSARVASGGALGHYNEQFF.

This chain connects TRBV28 to TRBJ2-5, with 10 bases identical to TRBD1. CDR3 length: 16 amino acids. J gave up 2 bases and V 6 bases, and 9 bases lay outside the gene matches. CDR1 MDHEN and CDR2 SYDVKM come from the germline V gene. The CDR3 region has the DNA TGTGCCAGCAGAGAGACAGGGGGCATCCCTCAAGAGACCCAGTACTTC. It is translated as CASRETGGIPQETQYF.

The chain combines TRBV15 with TRBJ1-6; D remains unclear. CDR3 length: 15 residues. Germline values: CDR1 LNHNV, CDR2 YYDKDF (reference sequence). Trimming took 3 bases from V and 10 from J, leaving 16 bases between them. The CDR3 here is CATSRDPGGFSPLHF. CDR3 DNA sequence: TGTGCCACCAGCAGGGACCCCGGTGGGTTCTCACCCCTCCACTTT.

This chain joins TRBV6-9 and TRBJ2-5; 8 nucleotides agree with TRBD2. The germline V gene encodes CDR1 MNHGY and CDR2 SVAAGI. J lost 5 bases, V lost 4 bases, and 3 bases had no gene match. There are 13 residues in the CDR3. The CDR3 protein is CASSSRGGETQYF. As DNA, the CDR3 is TGTGCCAGCAGTTCCCGGGGGGGGGAGACCCAGTACTTC.

This clone is medium-sized by share. This chain links TRBV5-1 with TRBJ2-2, with 10 nucleotides matching TRBD1. Germline CDR1 SGHRS, CDR2 YFSETQ. J lost 3 bases, V lost 9 bases, and 5 bases had no gene match. The CDR3 spans 14 residues. The CDR3 DNA sequence: TGCGCCAACGCCGGGACAGGGGACACCGGGGAGCTGTTTTTT. This encodes CANAGTGDTGELFF.

This clone occurred many times. V is TRBV20-1 and J is TRBJ2-1, with 10 bases fitting TRBD2. From germline, CDR1 is DFQATT and CDR2 SNEGSKA (reference sequence). This CDR3 is 12 amino acids long. This CDR3 is CRIAGGNNEQFF. The CDR3 nucleotides are TGCAGAATAGCGGGGGGAAACAATGAGCAGTTCTTC.

This rearrangement joins TRBV11-1 to TRBJ2-2; weak D call: TRBD1 (6 bases). The V and J ends lost 2 bases and 0 bases respectively, with 16 bases between them. CDR1 SGHAT and CDR2 FQDESV come from the germline V gene (reference sequence). CDR3 length equals 18 residues. CDR3 sequence: CASSLPGDANPNTGELFF. CDR3 DNA sequence: TGTGCCAGCAGCTTACCAGGGGACGCTAACCCGAACACCGGGGAGCTGTTTTTT.

This clone has ten or more counts. J is TRBJ2-5 and V is TRBV5-1; D ambiguous. V shed 5 bases and J shed 3 bases, with 5 bases lying between them. CDR1 and CDR2 from the germline V gene are SGHRS and YFSETQ. This CDR3 region has 11 residues. CDR3 coding DNA: TGCGCCAGCAGGCAGGAAGAGACCCAGTACTTC. It encodes CASRQEETQYF.

This sequence joins TRBV24-1 and TRBJ2-3, with 8 bases fitting TRBD2. Germline V gene sequence: CDR1 KGHDR, CDR2 SFDVKD. The CDR3 loop spans 16 amino acids. Trimming at V came to 1 base and at J to 6 bases, leaving 8 bases not matched to a gene. The CDR3 loop reads CATSDFGLAGLDTQYF. The DNA for the CDR3 is TGTGCCACCAGTGATTTTGGGCTAGCGGGCCTGGATACGCAGTATTTT.

This clone has only a few counts. Relative to the germline gene, one junction end is altered; a read error may explain this. The genes are TRBV5-1 and TRBJ2-7; D remains ambiguous. The CDR3 runs to 9 residues. Germline CDR1 SGHRS, CDR2 YFSETQ. The CDR3 DNA is TGCGCCAGCAGCTTGGAGCGGTACTTC. This codes for CASSLERYF.

The CDR3 loop is CATSDRQGWTDTQYF. The DNA for the CDR3 is TGTGCCACCAGTGATCGTCAGGGCTGGACAGATACGCAGTATTTT. The chain joins TRBV24-1 to TRBJ2-3, with D perhaps TRBD1 (5 bases). Germline loops: CDR1 KGHDR, CDR2 SFDVKD. The CDR3 is 15 amino acids. Trimming cost V 3 bases and J 3 bases, with 12 bases left between them.

The V and J genes are TRBV4-1 and TRBJ1-2; D uncertain. This CDR3 is 16 amino acids long. Germline V gene sequence: CDR1 MGHRA, CDR2 YSYEKL. The germline V and J ends were trimmed by 3 bases and 4 bases, with 18 bases remaining between them. The CDR3 sequence: CASSHVQTYPPYGYTF. The CDR3 DNA is TGCGCCAGCAGCCATGTCCAAACCTACCCCCCCTATGGCTACACCTTC.

The chain joins TRBV27 to TRBJ1-2, with a tentative D call TRBD1 (6 bases). CDR1 is MNHEY and CDR2 is SMNVEV in the germline V gene (reference sequence). The V and J ends lost 6 bases and 5 bases respectively, with 13 bases between them. CDR3 length equals 13 residues. CDR3 bases: TGTGCCAGCAGCTCTAATACAGGGTATGGCTACACCTTC. It specifies CASSSNTGYGYTF.

This clone was picked up many times. The V call is TRBV18, the J call TRBJ2-1; 7 bases line up with TRBD2. The CDR3 contains 17 residues. V lost 2 bases and J lost 4; bases outside the gene matches: 11. The germline V gene has CDR1 KGHSH and CDR2 LQKENI. CDR3 residues: CASSPVYLGGSYNEQFF. The CDR3 DNA reads TGTGCCAGCTCACCAGTATATTTGGGCGGGAGTTACAATGAGCAGTTCTTC. Supplemented by reference TRBV18 and TRBJ2-1, the full variable domain reads NAGVMQNPRHLVRRRGQEARLRCSPMKGHSHVYWYRQLPEEGLKFMVYLQKENIIDESGMPKERFSAEFPKEGPSILRIQQVVRGDSAAYFCASSPVYLGGSYNEQFFGPGTRLTVL.

The V gene is TRBV11-2, the J gene TRBJ2-3, with a tentative D call TRBD1 (6 bases). This CDR3 has 14 amino acids. Deletions cut 11 bases from V and 1 base from J, with 16 bases between. Germline V lookup: CDR1 SGHAT, CDR2 FQNNGV. The CDR3 nucleotides read TGTGCCTCCCGTCGGCCAGGGGGCACAGATACGCAGTATTTT. It yields the protein CASRRPGGTDTQYF. The full variable domain, with the rest looked up from reference TRBV11-2 and TRBJ2-3, is EAGVAQSPRYKIIEKRQSVAFWCNPISGHATLYWYQQILGQGPKLLIQFQNNGVVDDSQLPKDRFSAERLKGVDSTLKIQPAKLEDSAVYLCASRRPGGTDTQYFGPGTRLTVL.